This TCR beta chain originates from a study of T-cell memory formation after mild COVID-19. Overall study results and limits: The SARS-CoV-2 specificity of second-wave clones reaching peak at day 37 remained unverified. Day 15 to 85 contracting clones showed balanced CD4/CD8; later expanders leaned CD4+. Pre-infection memory already had some responding clones, implying cross-reactive memory joined.

This clonotype was counted between two and nine times. Antigen unknown. MiXCR was run by TCRdb on the 5' RACE reads, yielding one entry per CDR3 protein. The repertoire consists of around 130,000 distinct CDR3 sequences, with less than 6.5% occurring once and the leading ten covering 2.2%. The V gene's germline CDR1 is MNHEY and CDR2 SMNVEV (reference sequence). V lost 8 bases and J 1 base, leaving 11 bases between the germline ends. The CDR3 loop spans 13 amino acids. V gene TRBV27 combines with J gene TRBJ1-1; D remains unclear. The clonotype was recovered from an adult woman who had mild COVID-19 (a few samples of this study predate the infection). Cell type and time point are not known. The sequenced material came from PBMCs or a T cell subset sorted from them (not recorded which). The CDR3 DNA is TGTGCCAGCCAAGGCCTCCCGAACACTGAAGCTTTCTTT. It yields the protein CASQGLPNTEAFF.